The 9 T cell receptor beta chains in this list originate from one sample, sequenced in a study of T cells after yellow fever vaccination. TCRdb itself ran the 5' RACE reads through MiXCR, one entry per CDR3 protein. The profile shows about 260,000 distinct CDR3 sequences, around 5.3% of them singletons. Sequencing used CD4+ T cells sorted from PBMCs, obtained on the day of the yellow fever booster vaccination. The receptors shown here come from a man younger than 35 who received the YFV17D yellow fever vaccine.

The table lists this clonotype with many counts. The rearrangement joins TRBV4-3 to TRBJ2-1, with 7 nucleotides matching TRBD2. This CDR3 comprises 12 residues. Germline CDR1 LGHNA, CDR2 YSLEER. The V gene end was trimmed by 0 bases and the J gene end by 14 bases; junction bases not matched to a gene: 4. CDR3 nucleotides: TGCGCCAGCAGCCAAGAGGGGGGGAAGAAGTTCTTC. It yields the protein CASSQEGGKKFF.

This clonotype was detected a few times. The chain carries TRBV6-2 or TRBV6-3 and TRBJ2-3, with D possibly TRBD2 on 6 matching bases. In germline, CDR1 is MNHEY, CDR2 SVGEGT. The CDR3 runs 15 residues. Trimming left V 4 bases short and J 1 base short, with 12 bases between. The chain's CDR3 is CASSSSSAGTDTQYF. The CDR3 DNA reads TGTGCCAGCAGTTCCTCTAGCGCCGGCACAGATACGCAGTATTTT.

This clonotype was counted a few times. The genes are TRBV6-5 and TRBJ1-6, with D unclear. Trimming pared 3 bases from V and 8 bases from J, leaving 5 bases between. Germline V gives CDR1 MNHEY, CDR2 SVGAGI. The CDR3 covers 12 residues. The CDR3 nucleotides are TGTGCCAGCAGTTATCCCGATTCACCCCTCCACTTT. This sequence encodes CASSYPDSPLHF.

CDR3 in amino acids: CSAPGRGFRSPLHF. CDR3 DNA: TGCAGTGCCCCCGGCAGGGGATTTCGGTCACCCCTCCACTTT. V gene TRBV20-1 combines with J gene TRBJ1-6; perhaps TRBD1 as D (6 bases). The CDR3 covers 14 residues. Trimming took off 6 bases at V and 10 bases at J, with 19 bases between the two ends. CDR1 and CDR2 from the germline V gene are DFQATT and SNEGSKA (reference sequence).

The chain carries TRBV29-1 and TRBJ1-2, with D perhaps TRBD1 (6 bases). Germline loops: CDR1 SQVTM, CDR2 ANQGSEA. V was pared by 2 bases and J by 8 bases, with 12 bases between. This CDR3 comprises 12 residues. CDR3 nucleotides: TGCAGCGTTGAACGGGGGGCGGGAGGCTACACCTTC. Translating it yields CSVERGAGGYTF.

V is TRBV7-2 and J is TRBJ1-2; TRBD1 matches 9 bases. V dropped 2 bases and J dropped 4; count of bases not matched to a gene: 5. The length of the CDR3 is 15 residues. CDR1 is SGHTA and CDR2 is FQGNSA in the germline V gene. This CDR3 reads CASSLSRDRAYGYTF. The DNA of the CDR3 is TGTGCCAGCAGCTTATCCCGGGACAGGGCCTATGGCTACACCTTC.

Many counts were recorded for this clonotype. The rearrangement links TRBV20-1 to TRBJ2-7; D is uncertain. V was cut by 3 bases and J by 0 bases, with 9 bases left in between. The CDR3 loop spans 13 amino acids. The germline V gene has CDR1 DFQATT and CDR2 SNEGSKA (reference sequence). The chain's CDR3 is CSASDTNSYEQYF. The CDR3 bases are TGCAGTGCTAGTGACACCAACTCCTACGAGCAGTACTTC.

This clonotype was counted between two and nine times. The CDR3 region has the DNA TGTGCCAGCAGTCGCCGGGGACAAGGGGCTCAGCCCCAGCATTTT. Its protein product is CASSRRGQGAQPQHF. The J gene is TRBJ1-5, the V gene TRBV6-5, with a weak D call TRBD1 (6 bases). The CDR3 loop spans 15 amino acids. CDR1 and CDR2 (germline): MNHEY, SVGAGI. The germline V and J ends were trimmed by 5 bases and 6 bases, with 17 bases remaining between them.

This clonotype was found a few times. The gene calls are TRBV2 and TRBJ2-3, with D unresolved. Deletions cut 5 bases from V and 4 bases from J, with 4 bases between. Germline V gives CDR1 SNHLY, CDR2 FYNNEI. The CDR3 totals 11 residues. Written as DNA, the CDR3 is TGTGCCAGCAGTCAATCAGATACGCAGTATTTT. Protein product: CASSQSDTQYF.